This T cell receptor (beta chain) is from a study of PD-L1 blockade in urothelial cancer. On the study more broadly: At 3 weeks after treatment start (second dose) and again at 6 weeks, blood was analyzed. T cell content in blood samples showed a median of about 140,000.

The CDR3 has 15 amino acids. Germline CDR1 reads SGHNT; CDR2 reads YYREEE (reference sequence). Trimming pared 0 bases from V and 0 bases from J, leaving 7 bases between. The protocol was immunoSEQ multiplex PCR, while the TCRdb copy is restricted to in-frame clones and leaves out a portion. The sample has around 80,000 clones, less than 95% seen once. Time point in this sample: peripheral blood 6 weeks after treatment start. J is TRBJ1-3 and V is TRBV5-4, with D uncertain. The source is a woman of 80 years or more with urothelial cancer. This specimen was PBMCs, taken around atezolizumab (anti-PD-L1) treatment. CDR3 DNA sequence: TGTGCCAGCAGCTTGGCCGGCGGCTCTGGAAACACCATATATTTT. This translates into CASSLAGGSGNTIYF. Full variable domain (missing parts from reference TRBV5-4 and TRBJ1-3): ETGVTQSPTHLIKTRGQQVTLRCSSQSGHNTVSWYQQALGQGPQFIFQYYREEENGRGNFPPRFSGLQFPNYSSELNVNALELDDSALYLCASSLAGGSGNTIYFGEGSWLTVV.